This entry features one T cell receptor beta chain sequence. The target antigen is unknown. Germline CDR1 and CDR2: SGHTA and FQGNSA. This CDR3 contains 15 residues. With 7 bases removed from V and 4 bases from J, the gap between germline ends came to 19 bases. These data belong to a study of prognosis after radiotherapy for stage I lung cancer. Study in general: From early 2018 through January 2019, patients with stage I non-small cell lung cancer were enrolled. Study-wide results and caveats: Median unique TCR clones dropped from roughly 10,000 to 7,000 after stereotactic body radiation therapy.

Two-round multiplex PCR, the amplification method, yielded TCR beta CDR3 from genomic DNA. It was primers specific to each TRBV and TRBJ gene that first-round PCR used. TCRdb used MiXCR to reprocess the multiplex PCR reads, holding one entry per CDR3 protein. The sample shows 25,000 to 35,000 distinct CDR3 sequences, 40% to 60% of them seen only once. The sequence came from a donor older than 45 with non-small cell lung cancer. Specimen: PBMCs, collected before or after stereotactic body radiation therapy (not recorded which). This chain joins TRBV7-2 and TRBJ1-2; TRBD1 might be the D (5 bases). The CDR3 DNA sequence: TGTGCCAGCATGGCCGGGACTATCGTCCGCTATGGCTACACCTTC. As protein: CASMAGTIVRYGYTF.